These 8 T cell receptor beta chains share one sample of origin, sequenced in a study of blood T cell repertoires in COVID-19. Produced via immunoSEQ multiplex PCR; TCRdb's table is partial and in-frame only. The data show hundreds of thousands of clones, roughly 91% seen once. Input material: PBMCs or T cells enriched from blood (not recorded which). The receptor source for this set is a woman between 55 and 75 years old in a cohort exposed to, infected with or recovered from COVID-19 (not recorded which).

The rearrangement uses TRBV19 and TRBJ2-3; D is ambiguous. CDR3 length: 15 amino acids. The V gene lost 4 bases and the J gene lost 1 base, with 12 bases spanning the gap. Germline V lookup: CDR1 LNHDA, CDR2 SQIVND (reference sequence). CDR3 sequence: CASSRLLQGTDTQYF. The CDR3 DNA follows: TGTGCCAGTAGTAGGCTCTTGCAGGGCACAGATACGCAGTATTTT.

The CDR3 nucleotides are TGTGCCAGCAGTGAGCGGGTGACCGGGAGGATCTCGGATACGCAGTATTTT. Translated: CASSERVTGRISDTQYF. The gene calls are TRBV6-1 and TRBJ2-3; 7 bases are shared with TRBD2. Looked up from germline, CDR1 is MNHNS and CDR2 is SASEGT. This CDR3 region has 17 residues. The J segment lost 6 bases and the V segment lost 3 bases, leaving 15 bases of the junction unmatched.

The chain employs TRBV2 and TRBJ2-2; D gene ambiguous. Deletions cut 7 bases from V and 5 bases from J, with 17 bases between. CDR1 is SNHLY and CDR2 is FYNNEI in the germline V gene. This CDR3 comprises 15 residues. This CDR3 reads CASNSVSRSTGELFF. The CDR3, as DNA: TGTGCCAGCAACTCGGTCTCCCGCTCTACCGGGGAGCTGTTTTTT.

The gene calls are TRBV11-2 and TRBJ2-1; 8 bases line up with TRBD2. The CDR3 loop spans 18 amino acids. V lost 4 bases to trimming and J lost 16 bases; unmatched junction nucleotides: 27. Germline V gives CDR1 SGHAT, CDR2 FQNNGV. CDR3 sequence (DNA): TGTGCCAGCAGCTCCCCAGCTGGGCGGGAGGTGACAGTAGACTTCCTATTCTTC. Encoded protein: CASSSPAGREVTVDFLFF.

This clone was detected only once. The chain carries TRBV24-1 and TRBJ2-7, with D possibly being TRBD2 (5 bases). V dropped 6 bases and J dropped 0 bases, with 14 bases sitting between them. Germline CDR1 and CDR2: KGHDR and SFDVKD. The CDR3 is made up of 15 amino acids. DNA for the CDR3: TGTGCCACCAGTAACGGGGATCCCGCCTCCTACGAGCAGTACTTC. Translation gives CATSNGDPASYEQYF.

The rearrangement joins TRBV5-1 to TRBJ2-7, with D possibly matching TRBD2 (5 bases). Germline V gene sequence: CDR1 SGHRS, CDR2 YFSETQ. Trimming shortened V by 4 bases and J by 1 base, and 12 bases separated the two germline ends. The CDR3 extends over 14 amino acids. CDR3 sequence: CASSGGLFSYEQYF. CDR3 sequence (DNA): TGCGCCAGCAGCGGCGGACTCTTTTCCTACGAGCAGTACTTC.

The rearrangement joins TRBV10-3 to TRBJ1-1; maybe TRBD1 (5 bases). The ends were cut back, 4 bases at V and 2 bases at J, with 11 bases in the middle. Per the germline V gene, CDR1 is ENHRY and CDR2 is SYGVKD. The length of the CDR3 is 14 residues. CDR3 coding DNA: TGTGCCATCAGTGTTGGGGCTGATAACACTGAAGCTTTCTTT. It yields the protein CAISVGADNTEAFF.

CDR3 sequence reads: CASRGSGGSAYNEQFF. CDR3 DNA sequence: TGCGCCAGCCGAGGGTCGGGAGGCTCGGCCTACAATGAGCAGTTCTTC. V is TRBV5-1 and J is TRBJ2-1; 7 bases align to TRBD2. This CDR3 is built from 16 residues. Germline-derived CDR1 and CDR2 are SGHRS and YFSETQ. The ends lost 7 bases at V and 2 bases at J; junction bases unmatched: 12.